This T cell receptor beta chain was captured in a study of cytomegalovirus exposure and HLA in healthy donors. Turning to the study itself: Unique TCRs from HLA-typed donors, 80 million to 100 million of them, were held in an early data release.

Primers for the PCR totalled 60 Vbeta and 13 Jbeta. Per the original methods: A follow-up analysis tallied some 80 million unique TCR beta chains, roughly 11 million shared. Method: immunoSEQ multiplex PCR; TCRdb's copy keeps in-frame clones and lacks some. The DNA gave D and trimming, while V, J and clone size come from that table. The listing contains 74,000 or so clones. V shed 0 bases and J 4 bases; nucleotides not matched to a gene: 8. This CDR3 region has 17 residues. From germline, CDR1 is SGDLS and CDR2 YYNGEE. The sample taken for sequencing was PBMCs. The receptor was isolated from a woman between 55 and 75 years old in good health and CMV-seronegative. V usage is TRBV9 and J usage is TRBJ2-3; 10 nucleotides line up with TRBD2. The CDR3 region has the DNA TGTGCCAGCAGCGTAGGGGGCCTAGCGGGAGTTGCAGATACGCAGTATTTT. Protein sequence: CASSVGGLAGVADTQYF. The entire variable domain, with the rest obtained from reference TRBV9 and TRBJ2-3, is as follows: DSGVTQTPKHLITATGQRVTLRCSPRSGDLSVYWYQQSLDQGLQFLIQYYNGEERAKGNILERFSAQQFPDLHSELNLSSLELGDSALYFCASSVGGLAGVADTQYFGPGTRLTVL.